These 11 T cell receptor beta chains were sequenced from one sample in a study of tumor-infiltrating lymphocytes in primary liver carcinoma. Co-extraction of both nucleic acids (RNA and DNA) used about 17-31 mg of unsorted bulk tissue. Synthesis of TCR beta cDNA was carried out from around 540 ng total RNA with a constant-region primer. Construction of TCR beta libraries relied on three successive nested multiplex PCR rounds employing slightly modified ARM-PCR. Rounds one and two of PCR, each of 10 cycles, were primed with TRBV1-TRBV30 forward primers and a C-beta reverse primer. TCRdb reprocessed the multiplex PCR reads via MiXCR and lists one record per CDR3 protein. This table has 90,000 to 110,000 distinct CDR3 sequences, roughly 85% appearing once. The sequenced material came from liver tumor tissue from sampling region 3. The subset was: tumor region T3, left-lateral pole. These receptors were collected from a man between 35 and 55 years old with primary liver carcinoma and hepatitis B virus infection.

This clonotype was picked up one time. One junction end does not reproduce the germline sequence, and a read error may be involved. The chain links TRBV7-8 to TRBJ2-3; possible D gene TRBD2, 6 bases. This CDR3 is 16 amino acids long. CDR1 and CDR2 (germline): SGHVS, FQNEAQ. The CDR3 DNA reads TGTGTCAGCAGCTACGGAGTAGCGGACGACACAGATACGCTGTATTTT. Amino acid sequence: CVSSYGVADDTDTLYF.

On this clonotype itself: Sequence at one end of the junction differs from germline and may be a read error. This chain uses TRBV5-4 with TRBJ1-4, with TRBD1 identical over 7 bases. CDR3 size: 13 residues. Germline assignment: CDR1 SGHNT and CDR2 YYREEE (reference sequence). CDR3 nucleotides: TGTGCGAGCAGCCAGACAGGGTCCGAAAAACTGTTTTTT. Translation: CASSQTGSEKLFF.

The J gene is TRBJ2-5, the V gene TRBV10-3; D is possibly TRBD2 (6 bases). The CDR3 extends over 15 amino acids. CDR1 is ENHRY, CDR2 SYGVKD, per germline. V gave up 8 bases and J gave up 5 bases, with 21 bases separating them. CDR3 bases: TGTGCCATCTATGACCGGGAGAAGGGGATGGAGACCCAGTACTTC. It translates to CAIYDREKGMETQYF.

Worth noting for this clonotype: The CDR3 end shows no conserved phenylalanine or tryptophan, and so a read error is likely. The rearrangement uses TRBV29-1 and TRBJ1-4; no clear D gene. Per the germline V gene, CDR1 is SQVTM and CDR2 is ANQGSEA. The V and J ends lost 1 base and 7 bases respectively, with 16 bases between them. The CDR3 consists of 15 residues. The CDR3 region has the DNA TGCAGCGTTGAAGTCTGGACCCTGAGAGGTGAAAAACTGTTTTAT. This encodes CSVEVWTLRGEKLFY.

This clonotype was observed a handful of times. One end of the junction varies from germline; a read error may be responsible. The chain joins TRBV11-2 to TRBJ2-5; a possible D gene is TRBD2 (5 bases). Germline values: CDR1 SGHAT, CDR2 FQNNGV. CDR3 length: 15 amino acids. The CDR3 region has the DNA TGTGCTAGCAGTCGTTGGACTGGTCCCGCGGAGACCCATTACTTC. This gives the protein CASSRWTGPAETHYF.

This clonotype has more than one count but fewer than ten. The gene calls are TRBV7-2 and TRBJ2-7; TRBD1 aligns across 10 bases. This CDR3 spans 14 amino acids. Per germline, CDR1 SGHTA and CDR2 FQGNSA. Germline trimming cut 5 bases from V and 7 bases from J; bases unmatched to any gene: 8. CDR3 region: CASSRQGAGGEQYF. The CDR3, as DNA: TGTGCCAGCAGCCGACAGGGGGCTGGGGGTGAGCAGTACTTC. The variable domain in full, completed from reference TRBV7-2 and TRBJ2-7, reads GAGVSQSPSNKVTEKGKDVELRCDPISGHTALYWYRQSLGQGLEFLIYFQGNSAPDKSGLPSDRFSAERTGGSVSTLTIQRTQQEDSAVYLCASSRQGAGGEQYFGPGTRLTVT.

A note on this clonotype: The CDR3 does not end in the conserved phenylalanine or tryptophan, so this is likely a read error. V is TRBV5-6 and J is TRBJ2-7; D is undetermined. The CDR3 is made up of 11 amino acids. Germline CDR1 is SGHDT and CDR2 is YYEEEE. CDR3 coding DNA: TGTACCAGCAGCTCCCTCAGGGAGCAGTACATC. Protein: CTSSSLREQYI.

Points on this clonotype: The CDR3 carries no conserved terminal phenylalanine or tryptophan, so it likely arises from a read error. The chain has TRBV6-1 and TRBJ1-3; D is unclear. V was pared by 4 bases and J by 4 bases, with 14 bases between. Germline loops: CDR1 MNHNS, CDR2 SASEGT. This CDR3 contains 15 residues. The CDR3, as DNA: TGTGCCAGCAGTGCTTGGACGGCCTCCGGAAACACCATATATATT. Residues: CASSAWTASGNTIYI.

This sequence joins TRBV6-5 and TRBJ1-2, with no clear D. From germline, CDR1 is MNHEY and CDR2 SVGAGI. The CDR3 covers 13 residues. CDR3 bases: TGTGCATGCAGTTACTCACGCACTTGGGGCTACACCTTC. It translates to CACSYSRTWGYTF.

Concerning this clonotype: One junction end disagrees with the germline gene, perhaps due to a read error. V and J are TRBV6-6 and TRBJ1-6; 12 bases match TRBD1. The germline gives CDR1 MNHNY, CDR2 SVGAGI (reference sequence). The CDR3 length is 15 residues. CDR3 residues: CASSLGTGGNSPFPF. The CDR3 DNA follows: TGTGCCAGCAGTTTAGGGACAGGGGGCAATTCACCCTTCCCCTTT.

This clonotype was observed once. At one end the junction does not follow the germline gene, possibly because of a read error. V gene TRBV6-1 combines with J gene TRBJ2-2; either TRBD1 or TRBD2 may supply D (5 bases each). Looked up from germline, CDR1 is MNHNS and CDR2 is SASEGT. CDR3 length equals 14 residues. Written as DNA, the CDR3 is TGTGCTAGCAGTGGGTTAGTGATCACCGGGGACCTGTTTTTT. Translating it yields CASSGLVITGDLFF.